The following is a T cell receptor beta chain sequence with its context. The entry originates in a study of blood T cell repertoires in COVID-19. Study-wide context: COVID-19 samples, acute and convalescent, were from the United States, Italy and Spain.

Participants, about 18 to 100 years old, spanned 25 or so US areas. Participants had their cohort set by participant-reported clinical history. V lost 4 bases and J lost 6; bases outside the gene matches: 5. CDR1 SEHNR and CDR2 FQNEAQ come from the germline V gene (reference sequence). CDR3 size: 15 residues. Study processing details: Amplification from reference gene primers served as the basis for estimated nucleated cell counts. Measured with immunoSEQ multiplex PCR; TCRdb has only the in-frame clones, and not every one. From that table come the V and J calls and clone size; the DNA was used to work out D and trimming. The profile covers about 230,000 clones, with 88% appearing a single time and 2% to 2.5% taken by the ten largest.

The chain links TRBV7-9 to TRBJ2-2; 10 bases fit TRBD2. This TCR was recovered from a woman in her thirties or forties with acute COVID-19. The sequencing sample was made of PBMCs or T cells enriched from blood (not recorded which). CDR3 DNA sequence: TGTGCCAGCAGCTCCCTAGCGGGAGAGGCCGGGGAGCTGTTTTTT. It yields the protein CASSSLAGEAGELFF. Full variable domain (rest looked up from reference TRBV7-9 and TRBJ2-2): DTGVSQNPRHKITKRGQNVTFRCDPISEHNRLYWYRQTLGQGPEFLTYFQNEAQLEKSRLLSDRFSAERPKGSFSTLEIQRTEQGDSAMYLCASSSLAGEAGELFFGEGSRLTVL.